One and the same sample provided the 21 T cell receptor beta chains below, sequenced in a study of blood T cell repertoires in COVID-19. Profiled with immunoSEQ multiplex PCR; TCRdb holds only in-frame clones, not every one. The sample yields over 200,000 clones, roughly 85% seen once. Sample: PBMCs or T cells enriched from blood (not recorded which). These receptors all come from a man aged 25 to 40 who had recovered from COVID-19.

The V call is TRBV21-1, the J call TRBJ1-1; the table's D call of TRBD1 was not tested on the DNA. TRBV21-1 is annotated as a pseudogene. The CDR3 runs 17 residues. As DNA, the CDR3 is TGTGCCAGCAGCAAAGGGTCCAAGTGGCTGTTGAACACTGAAGCTTTCTTT. Protein sequence: CASSKGSKWLLNTEAFF.

This clone was counted once. The chain has TRBV19 and TRBJ1-5, with 7 bases lining up with TRBD1. V lost 4 bases, J lost 0 bases, and 3 bases stayed unmatched. There are 15 residues in the CDR3. In germline, CDR1 is LNHDA, CDR2 SQIVND (reference sequence). The CDR3 DNA follows: TGTGCCAGTAGTACAGGGGGATATAGCAATCAGCCCCAGCATTTT. Translated, it gives CASSTGGYSNQPQHF.

The rearrangement joins TRBV7-7 to TRBJ2-2; TRBD1 matches 8 bases. Germline V lookup: CDR1 SSHAT, CDR2 FNYEAQ (reference sequence). The CDR3 contains 15 residues. V shed 3 bases and J 6 bases; nucleotides not matched to a gene: 6. The CDR3 reads CASSLGRGRPGELFF. The CDR3 nucleotides read TGTGCCAGCAGCTTGGGCAGGGGGCGTCCCGGGGAGCTGTTTTTT.

This chain uses TRBV27 with TRBJ2-7; 9 nucleotides align to TRBD2. V lost 3 bases and J lost 2; bases outside the gene matches: 8. Germline V gives CDR1 MNHEY, CDR2 SMNVEV (reference sequence). The CDR3 sequence is 16 residues long. The CDR3 bases are TGTGCCAGCAGTTTGTCTGCAGCGGGGGGACCCTACGAGCAGTACTTC. This translates into CASSLSAAGGPYEQYF.

V usage is TRBV18 and J usage is TRBJ1-2; D possibly corresponds to TRBD1 (6 bases). The CDR3 covers 13 residues. Trimming stripped 8 bases from V and 0 bases from J, with 10 bases between. Looked up from germline, CDR1 is KGHSH and CDR2 is LQKENI. CDR3 sequence reads: CASGQSTNYGYTF. CDR3 nucleotides: TGTGCCAGCGGACAGAGTACTAACTATGGCTACACCTTC. The full variable domain, in which reference TRBV18 and TRBJ1-2 provide the parts outside the CDR3, is NAGVMQNPRHLVRRRGQEARLRCSPMKGHSHVYWYRQLPEEGLKFMVYLQKENIIDESGMPKERFSAEFPKEGPSILRIQQVVRGDSAAYFCASGQSTNYGYTFGSGTRLTVV.

V usage is TRBV21-1 and J usage is TRBJ2-7; the table assigns TRBD2, which was not confirmed against the DNA. TRBV21-1 is a pseudogene. The CDR3 contains 17 residues. The DNA of the CDR3 is TGTGCCGCTGCGCCTGCGCTAGCGGGAGGGCCGGTCTACGAGCAGTACTTC. As protein: CAAAPALAGGPVYEQYF.

The genes are TRBV7-6 and TRBJ2-1; 10 bases align to TRBD2. Germline V gives CDR1 SGHVS, CDR2 FNYEAQ. Trimming took 5 bases from V and 6 from J; bases not matched to a gene: 10. There are 16 residues in the CDR3. CDR3 protein: CASSLGGSGRSNEQFF. The CDR3 DNA reads TGTGCCAGCAGCCTAGGGGGTAGCGGGAGGTCCAATGAGCAGTTCTTC.

The rearrangement uses TRBV5-4 and TRBJ1-2; D possibly corresponds to TRBD1 (5 bases). Per the germline V gene, CDR1 is SGHNT and CDR2 is YYREEE (reference sequence). The CDR3 runs to 14 residues. Trimming took 0 bases from V and 8 from J, leaving 14 bases between them. The CDR3 sequence: CASSLEAGTIGYTF. DNA for the CDR3: TGTGCCAGCAGCTTGGAGGCCGGGACTATCGGCTACACCTTC.

The chain uses TRBV9 and TRBJ2-7; 7 bases agree with TRBD1. The ends lost 2 bases at V and 0 bases at J; junction bases unmatched: 5. The CDR3 consists of 15 residues. The germline V gene encodes CDR1 SGDLS and CDR2 YYNGEE. CDR3 nucleotides: TGTGCCAGCAGCGTGGGGGACAGAAGCTCCTACGAGCAGTACTTC. Protein sequence: CASSVGDRSSYEQYF.

Only one count was recorded for this clone. The V call is TRBV7-8, the J call TRBJ2-3; D perhaps matches TRBD2 (7 bases). The CDR3 length is 16 residues. V lost 5 bases, J lost 5 bases, and 20 bases lay in between. Germline values: CDR1 SGHVS, CDR2 FQNEAQ. CDR3 bases: TGTGCCAGCAGCCTGGGGGCGGGGGAAAGAGGAGATACGCAGTATTTT. This translates into CASSLGAGERGDTQYF.

The chain joins TRBV21-1 to TRBJ1-2. TRBV21-1 is recorded as a pseudogene. CDR3 length: 15 amino acids. The CDR3 nucleotides are TGTGCCAGCAGCAAAGGAGCGGGCCTTCACTATGGCTACACCTTC. Its protein is CASSKGAGLHYGYTF.

V gene TRBV7-9 combines with J gene TRBJ1-4, with D tentatively TRBD1 (6 bases). The CDR3 contains 15 residues. Germline V CDR1 and CDR2: SEHNR, FQNEAQ (reference sequence). Trimming shortened V by 0 bases and J by 3 bases, and 8 bases separated the two germline ends. The DNA of the CDR3 is TGTGCCAGCAGCTTAGCAGGGGGACCTAATGAAAAACTGTTTTTT. It translates to CASSLAGGPNEKLFF.

This chain connects TRBV10-3 to TRBJ1-5; 8 bases are shared with TRBD1. Germline CDR1 and CDR2: ENHRY and SYGVKD. The J segment lost 6 bases and the V segment lost 0 bases, leaving 4 bases of the junction unmatched. The CDR3 is 15 amino acids. In DNA form, the CDR3 reads TGTGCCATCAGTGAGTCCCCAGGGGGCGGTCAGCCCCAGCATTTT. Amino acids: CAISESPGGGQPQHF.

The chain carries TRBV24-1 and TRBJ1-5; 9 positions agree with TRBD1. Germline values: CDR1 KGHDR, CDR2 SFDVKD. The CDR3 extends over 15 amino acids. V gave up 5 bases and J gave up 3 bases; unmatched junction bases: 4. The CDR3 coding sequence is TGTGCCACCAGTGCCGGGACAGGGATCAATCAGCCCCAGCATTTT. Amino acid sequence: CATSAGTGINQPQHF.

This chain joins TRBV7-9 and TRBJ1-1; 10 bases match TRBD1. CDR1 and CDR2 (germline): SEHNR, FQNEAQ (reference sequence). With V trimmed by 4 bases and J by 12 bases, 8 bases remained unmatched. This CDR3 has 13 residues. The CDR3 here is CASSSTGTGETFF. CDR3 sequence (DNA): TGTGCCAGCAGCTCCACCGGGACAGGGGAAACTTTCTTT.

The genes are TRBV3-1 (or the pseudogene TRBV3-2) and TRBJ1-2; 11 nucleotides line up with TRBD1. The V segment lost 3 bases and the J segment 8 bases; nucleotides outside the gene matches: 2. Germline-derived CDR1 and CDR2 are LGHDT and YNNKEL (reference sequence). This CDR3 has 13 amino acids. CDR3: CASSQGQGEGYTF. As DNA, the CDR3 is TGTGCCAGCAGCCAGGGACAGGGGGAGGGCTACACCTTC.

J is TRBJ1-2 and V is TRBV4-1; D may be TRBD1 (6 bases). CDR3 length: 15 amino acids. Trimming took 1 base from V and 2 from J, leaving 11 bases between them. Germline loops: CDR1 MGHRA, CDR2 YSYEKL. The DNA for the CDR3 is TGCGCCAGCAGCCAAGGCCGGCAGGGGAACTATGGCTACACCTTC. Amino acid sequence: CASSQGRQGNYGYTF.

The chain employs TRBV28 and TRBJ2-7; possible D gene TRBD1, 5 bases. Per the germline V gene, CDR1 is MDHEN and CDR2 is SYDVKM. The V gene lost 7 bases and the J gene lost 0 bases, with 10 bases spanning the gap. This CDR3 comprises 13 residues. CDR3 amino acids: CASIDSLSYEQYF. In DNA form, the CDR3 reads TGTGCCAGCATCGACAGCCTCTCCTACGAGCAGTACTTC.

The V gene is TRBV3-1 (or the pseudogene TRBV3-2), the J gene TRBJ2-1; TRBD2 matches at 9 bases. Germline CDR1 is LGHDT and CDR2 is YNNKEL (reference sequence). The CDR3 covers 15 residues. Unmatched junction bases numbered 7, after V lost 4 bases and J lost 6 bases. CDR3 nucleotide sequence: TGTGCCAGCAGCCGAGCGGGAGGCAATAGCAATGAGCAGTTCTTC. It specifies CASSRAGGNSNEQFF.

The chain is built from TRBV11-2 and TRBJ1-3; a possible D gene is TRBD1 (5 bases). The CDR3 extends over 16 amino acids. V lost 5 bases and J 0 bases, leaving 14 bases between the germline ends. Germline CDR1 and CDR2: SGHAT and FQNNGV. The CDR3 reads CASSPLGVHSGNTIYF. For the CDR3, the DNA is TGTGCCAGCAGCCCCTTAGGGGTCCACTCTGGAAACACCATATATTTT.

This chain joins TRBV24-1 and TRBJ2-1; 8 bases map to TRBD1. The CDR3 is 16 amino acids. CDR1 and CDR2 (germline): KGHDR, SFDVKD. After removal of 4 bases from V and 3 bases from J, the junction contained 7 bases not matched to a gene. The CDR3 coding sequence is TGTGCCACCAGTGAAAACGGACAGGGAGACTACAATGAGCAGTTCTTC. This sequence encodes CATSENGQGDYNEQFF.